A selection of T cell receptor beta chains follows, all from one sample in a study of blood T cell repertoires in COVID-19. Profiled with immunoSEQ multiplex PCR; TCRdb holds only in-frame clones, not every one. The sample lists around 450,000 clones; 75% to 90% were seen once. The sequencing sample was made of PBMCs or T cells enriched from blood (not recorded which). Every receptor here comes from a woman in her late teens or twenties who had recovered from COVID-19. The CDR3 runs from the conserved cysteine through the conserved F or W. Fields, in order: clone size, J gene, D gene, V gene, CDR3 protein, CDR3 DNA. The D gene is left open where the match is weak. The size entry is marked missing in some rows and otherwise reads once, few, many or a size class.

. | TRBJ2-5 | TRBD2 | TRBV3-1/TRBV3-2 | CASSQDRGGRGETQYF | TGTGCCAGCAGCCAAGATCGCGGGGGTCGAGGAGAGACCCAGTACTTC
. | TRBJ2-2 | TRBD1 | TRBV24-1 | CATSGPGTGGDTGELFF | TGTGCCACCAGTGGTCCCGGGACAGGGGGCGACACCGGGGAGCTGTTTTTT
. | TRBJ2-3 | TRBD1 | TRBV18 | CASSPGTGHTDTQYF | TGTGCCAGCTCACCCGGGACAGGCCACACAGATACGCAGTATTTT
. | TRBJ2-1 | . | TRBV27 | CASSSTGGSPNEQFF | TGTGCCAGCAGTTCCACCGGGGGTAGTCCCAATGAGCAGTTCTTC
. | TRBJ2-7 | TRBD1 | TRBV7-8 | CASSLDIGTGGYEQYF | TGTGCCAGCAGCTTAGATATAGGGACAGGGGGCTACGAGCAGTACTTC
. | TRBJ2-5 | . | TRBV18 | CASSPSRPGTQYF | TGTGCCAGCTCACCTTCCCGGCCGGGGACCCAGTACTTC
. | TRBJ1-2 | TRBD1 | TRBV28 | CASSPVDRGGLGSGYTF | TGTGCCAGCAGCCCCGTGGACAGGGGGGGATTGGGGAGCGGCTACACCTTC
. | TRBJ1-4 | . | TRBV5-1 | CASSLTGLTNEKLFF | TGCGCCAGCAGCTTAACAGGGCTTACCAATGAAAAACTGTTTTTT
. | TRBJ1-2 | TRBD1 | TRBV28 | CASSLEGGAGYGYTF | TGTGCCAGCAGTTTGGAAGGGGGCGCCGGCTATGGCTACACCTTC
. | TRBJ2-3 | . | TRBV6-5 | CASRRDLSTDTQYF | TGTGCCAGCAGACGGGACTTAAGCACAGATACGCAGTATTTT
once | TRBJ2-1 | TRBD1 | TRBV6-6 | CASSRKPGTGTHNEQFF | TGTGCCAGCAGTCGCAAACCCGGGACAGGGACCCACAATGAGCAGTTCTTC
. | TRBJ2-1 | . | TRBV30 | CAWSVLGANEQFF | TGTGCCTGGAGTGTATTGGGGGCGAATGAGCAGTTCTTC
. | TRBJ1-4 | . | TRBV7-9 | CASSPDSPQWEKLFF | TGTGCCAGCAGTCCCGACAGCCCCCAGTGGGAAAAACTGTTTTTT
. | TRBJ1-5 | TRBD1 | TRBV7-9 | CASSSGGRPQHF | TGTGCCAGCAGCTCAGGGGGCCGGCCCCAGCATTTT
. | TRBJ1-1 | . | TRBV25-1 | CASTDGINTEAFF | TGTGCCAGCACGGACGGGATAAACACTGAAGCTTTCTTT
. | TRBJ1-6 | . | TRBV11-2 | CASSPLLQESPLHF | TGTGCCAGCAGCCCCTTATTACAGGAATCACCCCTCCACTTT